This T cell receptor (beta chain) is drawn from a study of cytomegalovirus exposure and HLA in healthy donors. Donors were drawn from the approximately 120-subject validation cohort, separate from the roughly 670-subject first cohort. Comment on this clone: What it recognizes is unknown.

V lost 5 bases, J lost 11 bases, and 13 bases stayed unmatched. CDR1 is SGHRS, CDR2 YFSETQ, per germline. This CDR3 comprises 14 residues. Here immunoSEQ multiplex PCR was the method, and the copy in TCRdb shows in-frame clones only, minus some. This table holds about 78,000 clones, 90% to 96% found once. Study outcomes and limitations: TCR clusters originating in the first cohort tended to co-occur in the roughly 110 validation repertoires, according to a later analysis. The dataset shows that most TCR sequences were rare, while some public TCRs occurred in many donors. The study listed some 160 cytomegalovirus-associated TCR beta chains.

This TCR derives from a man aged 18 to 35 in good health and CMV-seropositive. This chain uses TRBV5-1 with TRBJ2-3, with TRBD2 matching over 8 bases. The sample consisted of PBMCs. CDR3 sequence: CASRRLTSSGRQYF. The CDR3 DNA reads TGCGCCAGCAGACGCCTCACTTCTAGCGGGCGGCAGTATTTT.